The 30 T cell receptor beta chains below all came from one sample that was sequenced in a study of T cells in Graves' hyperthyroidism and ophthalmopathy. It was RNA transcripts that yielded the amplified TCR beta CDR3 regions. When the TCR CDR3 underwent first-round RT-PCR, the HTBI primer set was used. From the multiplex PCR reads, TCRdb called clonotypes with MiXCR, one entry per CDR3 protein. The sample consists of about 640,000 distinct CDR3 sequences, approximately 15% of them appearing once. Sequenced sample: blood. These receptors all stem from a woman aged 50 to 65 with Graves' ophthalmopathy.

This clonotype has a count of ten or more. V and J are TRBV2 and TRBJ1-1; a possible D gene is TRBD1 (6 bases). The CDR3 extends over 13 amino acids. The germline CDR1 and CDR2 sequences are SNHLY and FYNNEI. V was trimmed by 7 bases and J by 4 bases, leaving 13 bases between them. CDR3 sequence (DNA): TGTGCCAGCAATCTCAGGGGATTCACTGAAGCTTTCTTT. It yields the protein CASNLRGFTEAFF.

This clonotype turned up a few times. This chain connects TRBV19 to TRBJ1-2; D possibly corresponds to TRBD1 (5 bases). The ends were cut back, 6 bases at V and 3 bases at J, with 17 bases in the middle. Germline V gives CDR1 LNHDA, CDR2 SQIVND (reference sequence). This CDR3 is 15 amino acids long. In nucleotides, the CDR3 is TGTGCCAGTAGCTCGGGCAGGGTGAATGACTATGGCTACACCTTC. Encoded protein: CASSSGRVNDYGYTF. Full variable domain (outside the CDR3, taken from reference TRBV19 and TRBJ1-2): DGGITQSPKYLFRKEGQNVTLSCEQNLNHDAMYWYRQDPGQGLRLIYYSQIVNDFQKGDIAEGYSVSREKKESFPLTVTSAQKNPTAFYLCASSSGRVNDYGYTFGSGTRLTVV.

This clonotype showed up just a few times. The chain couples TRBV28 to TRBJ1-1; D uncertain. Trimming left V 4 bases short and J 11 bases short, with 17 bases between. Germline CDR1 reads MDHEN; CDR2 reads SYDVKM. This CDR3 spans 13 amino acids. CDR3 sequence reads: CASSSSDGGEAFF. CDR3 bases: TGTGCCAGCAGTTCCTCGGACGGAGGAGAGGCTTTCTTT.

This clonotype showed up many times. This chain connects TRBV7-2 to TRBJ2-1, with D possibly matching TRBD1 (6 bases). V dropped 5 bases and J dropped 0 bases, with 14 bases sitting between them. Germline V gives CDR1 SGHTA, CDR2 FQGNSA. The CDR3 extends over 16 amino acids. The CDR3 region is CASSRAGDASYNEQFF. The CDR3 DNA reads TGTGCCAGCAGCCGTGCAGGGGATGCCTCCTACAATGAGCAGTTCTTC.

In its sample, this clonotype was seen many times. The V gene is TRBV18, the J gene TRBJ1-1, with 8 bases lining up with TRBD1. Per germline, CDR1 KGHSH and CDR2 LQKENI. V shed 4 bases, J shed 2 bases, and the junction held 3 bases outside the gene matches. The CDR3 is 14 amino acids. The CDR3 region is CASSRQGFNTEAFF. The CDR3 bases are TGTGCCAGCTCACGACAGGGGTTCAACACTGAAGCTTTCTTT. The whole variable domain, filled in from reference TRBV18 and TRBJ1-1, reads NAGVMQNPRHLVRRRGQEARLRCSPMKGHSHVYWYRQLPEEGLKFMVYLQKENIIDESGMPKERFSAEFPKEGPSILRIQQVVRGDSAAYFCASSRQGFNTEAFFGQGTRLTVV.

CDR3 loop: CASSTTGEVKPQHF. CDR3 nucleotide sequence: TGTGCCAGCAGTACAACAGGAGAAGTAAAGCCCCAGCATTTT. The V gene is TRBV28, the J gene TRBJ1-5; the D gene is possibly TRBD1 (5 bases). Germline V gene sequence: CDR1 MDHEN, CDR2 SYDVKM. The CDR3 spans 14 residues. V lost 5 bases, J lost 8 bases, and 16 bases lay in between.

This clonotype was counted many times. The chain links TRBV5-1 to TRBJ1-1; no reliable D call. Trimming removed 0 bases from V and 0 bases from J, with 6 bases in between. This CDR3 has 14 residues. The germline V gene has CDR1 SGHRS and CDR2 YFSETQ. CDR3 nucleotides: TGCGCCAGCAGCTTGGAGGCAATGAACACTGAAGCTTTCTTT. Translated: CASSLEAMNTEAFF.

This clonotype was detected only a few times. The rearrangement links TRBV7-8 to TRBJ1-5, with D possibly matching TRBD1 (5 bases). From germline, CDR1 is SGHVS and CDR2 FQNEAQ. Between the trimmed V and J ends, which lost 3 bases and 5 bases, there was a span of 17 bases. The CDR3 runs 16 residues. CDR3 amino acids: CASSLWGPRGDQPQHF. CDR3 bases: TGTGCCAGCAGCTTGTGGGGACCCAGAGGGGATCAGCCCCAGCATTTT.

This clonotype was observed at least ten times. CDR3: CASSPGTGIGYTF. The CDR3 DNA follows: TGTGCCAGCTCACCTGGGACAGGGATTGGCTACACCTTC. The rearrangement joins TRBV18 to TRBJ1-2; TRBD1 aligns across 9 bases. This CDR3 has 13 residues. Losses at the gene ends were 3 bases for V and 7 bases for J; bases not matched to a gene: 3. In germline, CDR1 is KGHSH, CDR2 LQKENI.

This clonotype was recorded many times. The chain joins TRBV2 to TRBJ2-7, with 12 bases that match TRBD2. Looked up from germline, CDR1 is SNHLY and CDR2 is FYNNEI. V lost 7 bases, J lost 8 bases, and 6 bases stayed unmatched. The CDR3 length is 13 residues. Here the CDR3 reads CASKVLAGGKQYF. DNA for the CDR3: TGTGCCAGCAAGGTCCTAGCGGGAGGGAAGCAGTACTTC.

The DNA for the CDR3 is TGTGCCAGTAGAGTTCAGCCTTCCGCCCCCCAGCATTTT. Protein product: CASRVQPSAPQHF. The V call is TRBV19, the J call TRBJ1-5; no reliable D call. Germline V lookup: CDR1 LNHDA, CDR2 SQIVND (reference sequence). The ends were cut back, 6 bases at V and 10 bases at J, with 16 bases in the middle. This CDR3 region has 13 residues.

This clonotype was recorded many times. The genes are TRBV28 and TRBJ2-6; D is unclear. The germline V gene encodes CDR1 MDHEN and CDR2 SYDVKM. Trimming removed 2 bases at V and 0 bases at J, with 5 bases between. The CDR3 has 15 amino acids. DNA of the CDR3: TGTGCCAGCAGTTTAGAAGGCTCTGGGGCCAACGTCCTGACTTTC. Translating gives CASSLEGSGANVLTF.

The table lists this clonotype with a few counts. This chain connects TRBV27 to TRBJ2-1; the D gene is possibly TRBD1 (6 bases). V lost 7 bases and J 9 bases, leaving 25 bases between the germline ends. This CDR3 has 16 residues. Germline V CDR1 and CDR2: MNHEY, SMNVEV (reference sequence). CDR3 region: CASTITWTVGMGEQFF. CDR3 coding DNA: TGTGCCAGCACCATTACGTGGACAGTTGGGATGGGTGAGCAGTTCTTC.

Turning to this clonotype: This may arise from a read error, as a much more abundant clone is one base away. In this CDR3 the conserved last residue, phenylalanine or tryptophan, is missing, so a read error is likely. V gene TRBV19 combines with J gene TRBJ2-3; D perhaps matches TRBD1 (6 bases). V gave up 4 bases and J gave up 0 bases, with 17 bases separating them. The CDR3 contains 17 residues. Germline V gene lookup returns CDR1 LNHDA and CDR2 SQIVND (reference sequence). The CDR3 reads CASSTSLVGGSTDTQYL. The CDR3 nucleotides read TGTGCCAGTAGTACCTCCCTCGTAGGGGGAAGCACAGATACGCAGTATCTT.

Many counts were recorded for this clonotype. Here the CDR3 DNA reads TGCGCCAGCAGCTTGGTTAGAGGGGTCTACACTGAAGCTTTCTTT. Translation gives CASSLVRGVYTEAFF. The chain joins TRBV5-1 to TRBJ1-1, with a tentative D call TRBD1 (5 bases). The germline V gene encodes CDR1 SGHRS and CDR2 YFSETQ. CDR3 length: 15 residues. The V end lost 0 bases, the J end lost 3 bases, and 12 bases lay between the germline ends.

About this clonotype itself: Relative to the germline gene, one junction end is altered; a read error may explain this. The rearrangement uses TRBV7-2 and TRBJ2-7; TRBD1 matches 8 bases. There are 17 residues in the CDR3. Looked up from germline, CDR1 is SGHTA and CDR2 is FQGNSA. The CDR3 nucleotides are TGTGCCAGCAGCTTAGCGCCGGGGACAGGAGCACTCTACGAGCAGCACTTC. It is translated as CASSLAPGTGALYEQHF.

The sample holds many counts of this clonotype. This chain joins TRBV28 and TRBJ2-1, with D maybe TRBD2 (5 bases). The CDR3 is 14 residues long. The germline gives CDR1 MDHEN, CDR2 SYDVKM. Trimming removed 8 bases from V and 9 bases from J, with 20 bases in between. CDR3 sequence reads: CASGRLLWSAEQFF. For the CDR3, the DNA is TGTGCCAGCGGTCGACTACTTTGGAGTGCTGAGCAGTTCTTC. Complete variable domain (other parts from reference TRBV28 and TRBJ2-1): DVKVTQSSRYLVKRTGEKVFLECVQDMDHENMFWYRQDPGLGLRLIYFSYDVKMKEKGDIPEGYSVSREKKERFSLILESASTNQTSMYLCASGRLLWSAEQFFGPGTRLTVL.

This clonotype was seen at least ten times. V gene TRBV27 combines with J gene TRBJ1-2; TRBD1 aligns across 8 bases. V lost 6 bases, J lost 7 bases, and 7 bases stayed unmatched. CDR3 length equals 13 residues. CDR1 and CDR2 from the germline V gene are MNHEY and SMNVEV (reference sequence). This CDR3 reads CASSRTGLGGYTF. The DNA for the CDR3 is TGTGCCAGCAGCCGGACAGGGTTGGGTGGCTACACCTTC.

This clonotype was seen at least ten times. The V and J genes are TRBV29-1 and TRBJ2-7; 7 bases line up with TRBD1. CDR1 is SQVTM and CDR2 is ANQGSEA in the germline V gene. V shed 6 bases, J shed 3 bases, and the junction held 8 bases outside the gene matches. The CDR3 has 13 residues. The CDR3 sequence: CSVIRDSHYEQYF. CDR3 sequence (DNA): TGCAGCGTAATCCGGGACAGCCACTACGAGCAGTACTTC.

This chain connects TRBV24-1 to TRBJ2-3, with 10 bases fitting TRBD2. The CDR3 totals 15 residues. The junction had 8 bases not matched to a gene; V was cut back by 5 bases and J by 7 bases. Per germline, CDR1 KGHDR and CDR2 SFDVKD. The CDR3 region is CATSGPAGGRNTQYF. CDR3 nucleotide sequence: TGTGCCACCAGTGGTCCAGCGGGAGGGAGAAATACGCAGTATTTT.

This clonotype occurred many times. J is TRBJ1-2 and V is TRBV28, with 8 bases fitting TRBD1. The V gene's germline CDR1 is MDHEN and CDR2 SYDVKM. Trimming took 7 bases from V and 3 from J; bases not matched to a gene: 7. This CDR3 is built from 14 residues. The CDR3 is CASNVGGQDYGYTF. The CDR3 DNA reads TGTGCCAGCAATGTAGGGGGACAGGACTATGGCTACACCTTC.

This clonotype was recorded many times. The chain couples TRBV18 to TRBJ2-5; 7 bases agree with TRBD1. J lost 4 bases, V lost 3 bases, and 14 bases had no gene match. CDR1 and CDR2 (germline): KGHSH, LQKENI. CDR3 size: 17 residues. This CDR3 reads CASSPPGTVRRGETQYF. The CDR3 nucleotides are TGTGCCAGCTCACCGCCCGGGACAGTTAGAAGGGGAGAGACCCAGTACTTC. Supplemented by reference TRBV18 and TRBJ2-5, the full variable domain reads NAGVMQNPRHLVRRRGQEARLRCSPMKGHSHVYWYRQLPEEGLKFMVYLQKENIIDESGMPKERFSAEFPKEGPSILRIQQVVRGDSAAYFCASSPPGTVRRGETQYFGPGTRLLVL.

This chain uses TRBV6-1 with TRBJ2-7; TRBD1 is a possible D gene (6 bases). Germline CDR1 reads MNHNS; CDR2 reads SASEGT. The CDR3 length is 16 residues. Trimming stripped 6 bases from V and 6 bases from J, with 24 bases between. The DNA for the CDR3 is TGTGCCAGCAGCCCCTCGGGGCTAGGGGGTTCTAGCGAGCAGTACTTC. Protein product: CASSPSGLGGSSEQYF.

In this sample, this clonotype turned up many times. The rearrangement uses TRBV27 and TRBJ2-5; tentative D call: TRBD2 (6 bases). CDR1 and CDR2 (germline): MNHEY, SMNVEV (reference sequence). V was clipped by 6 bases and J by 5 bases, with 16 bases between them. CDR3 length: 14 residues. CDR3 protein: CASRLYTAGETQYF. The CDR3 DNA reads as TGTGCCAGCAGACTCTACACCGCGGGGGAGACCCAGTACTTC.

This clonotype was observed a few times. The chain combines TRBV29-1 with TRBJ2-6, with unresolved D. Germline V gene data show CDR1 as SQVTM and CDR2 as ANQGSEA. Trimming stripped 4 bases from V and 0 bases from J, with 4 bases between. This CDR3 is 13 amino acids long. CDR3 in amino acids: CSVAGSGANVLTF. DNA of the CDR3: TGCAGCGTTGCAGGCTCTGGGGCCAACGTCCTGACTTTC. Looking up the rest from reference TRBV29-1 and TRBJ2-6 gives the full variable domain: SAVISQKPSRDICQRGTSLTIQCQVDSQVTMMFWYRQQPGQSLTLIATANQGSEATYESGFVIDKFPISRPNLTFSTLTVSNMSPEDSSIYLCSVAGSGANVLTFGAGSRLTVL.

This clonotype was detected a few times. CDR3 region: CASSRGRGRGNEQFF. The CDR3 coding sequence is TGTGCCAGCAGCCGGGGTAGGGGTCGGGGCAATGAGCAGTTCTTC. The chain has TRBV5-4 and TRBJ2-1; TRBD1 or TRBD2 may be the D gene (5 bases each). CDR1 and CDR2 from the germline V gene are SGHNT and YYREEE (reference sequence). Between the trimmed V and J ends, which lost 4 bases and 6 bases, there was a span of 17 bases. There are 15 residues in the CDR3.

The rearrangement links TRBV13 to TRBJ1-1; 10 bases are shared with TRBD1. The CDR3 consists of 15 residues. V gave up 7 bases and J gave up 0 bases; unmatched junction bases: 5. Germline lookup yields CDR1 PRHDT and CDR2 FYEKMQ (reference sequence). As DNA, the CDR3 is TGTGCCAGCACCGGACAGGGGGATATGAACACTGAAGCTTTCTTT. This codes for CASTGQGDMNTEAFF. Full variable domain (missing parts from reference TRBV13 and TRBJ1-1): AAGVIQSPRHLIKEKRETATLKCYPIPRHDTVYWYQQGPGQDPQFLISFYEKMQSDKGSIPDRFSAQQFSDYHSELNMSSLELGDSALYFCASTGQGDMNTEAFFGQGTRLTVV.

This clonotype has a handful of counts. The chain joins TRBV9 to TRBJ2-7; no clear D. The CDR3 sequence is 15 residues long. V gave up 0 bases and J gave up 4 bases, with 14 bases separating them. The germline V gene encodes CDR1 SGDLS and CDR2 YYNGEE. The CDR3 sequence is CASSVGATPTYEQYF. CDR3 DNA: TGTGCCAGCAGCGTAGGGGCTACCCCGACTTACGAGCAGTACTTC.

This clonotype was seen a few times. V gene TRBV11-1 combines with J gene TRBJ2-3; 12 bases align to TRBD2. This CDR3 comprises 17 residues. CDR1 is SGHAT, CDR2 FQDESV, per germline (reference sequence). V was clipped by 5 bases and J by 2 bases; unmatched bases: 8. The CDR3 reads CASSNRLAGVHTDTQYF. The CDR3 region has the DNA TGTGCCAGCAGCAACCGACTAGCGGGAGTGCACACAGATACGCAGTATTTT.

The DNA of the CDR3 is TGCAGTGCTAGTCGGGCTAGCGGTTTTACAGATACGCAGTATTTT. Its protein product is CSASRASGFTDTQYF. The rearrangement uses TRBV20-1 and TRBJ2-3, with TRBD2 identical over 7 bases. Germline CDR1 reads DFQATT; CDR2 reads SNEGSKA (reference sequence). The CDR3 is 15 residues long. Germline trimming cut 3 bases from V and 3 bases from J; bases unmatched to any gene: 9.